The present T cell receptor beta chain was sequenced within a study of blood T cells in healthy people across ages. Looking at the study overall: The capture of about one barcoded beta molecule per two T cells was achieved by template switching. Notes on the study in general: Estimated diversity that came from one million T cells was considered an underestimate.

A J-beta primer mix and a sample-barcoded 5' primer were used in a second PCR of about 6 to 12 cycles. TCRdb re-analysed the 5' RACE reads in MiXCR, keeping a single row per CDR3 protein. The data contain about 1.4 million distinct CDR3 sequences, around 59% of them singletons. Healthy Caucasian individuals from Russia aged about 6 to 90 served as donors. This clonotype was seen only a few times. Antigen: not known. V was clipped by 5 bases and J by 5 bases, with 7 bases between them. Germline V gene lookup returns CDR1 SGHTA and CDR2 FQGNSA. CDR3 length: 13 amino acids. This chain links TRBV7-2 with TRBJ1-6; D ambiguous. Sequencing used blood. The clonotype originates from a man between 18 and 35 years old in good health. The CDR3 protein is CASSALDNSPLHF. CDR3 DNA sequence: TGTGCCAGCAGCGCCCTTGATAATTCACCCCTCCACTTT. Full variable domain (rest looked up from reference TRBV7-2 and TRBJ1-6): GAGVSQSPSNKVTEKGKDVELRCDPISGHTALYWYRQSLGQGLEFLIYFQGNSAPDKSGLPSDRFSAERTGGSVSTLTIQRTQQEDSAVYLCASSALDNSPLHFGNGTRLTVT.